One sample yielded the 25 T cell receptor beta chains listed below, sequenced in a study of CD8 T cells in ankylosing spondylitis. Study-level findings and limits: In ankylosing spondylitis blood, a motif of roughly eight highly homologous TCR beta variants appeared characteristic.

For these TCRs, the target antigens are not known. TCRdb analysed the 5' RACE reads with MiXCR anew, one entry per CDR3 protein. The table includes about 460,000 distinct CDR3 sequences, approximately 5% detected once. Sequencing was carried out using blood, either unsorted or a sorted T cell fraction (not recorded which). These receptors all stem from a male donor with ankylosing spondylitis.

This chain joins TRBV5-1 and TRBJ2-4; 9 nucleotides match TRBD1. This CDR3 contains 17 residues. In germline, CDR1 is SGHRS, CDR2 YFSETQ. The V segment lost 3 bases and the J segment 1 base; nucleotides outside the gene matches: 8. In nucleotides, the CDR3 is TGCGCCAGCAGCTCGACCCGGGACAGGGAGGCCAAAAACATTCAGTACTTC. The encoded protein is CASSSTRDREAKNIQYF.

This clonotype showed up many times. The J gene is TRBJ2-1, the V gene TRBV7-8; TRBD2 agrees at 7 bases. The CDR3 is made up of 15 amino acids. Germline CDR1 SGHVS, CDR2 FQNEAQ. V lost 1 base to trimming and J lost 2 bases; unmatched junction nucleotides: 2. CDR3: CASSLERGAYNEQFF. Here the CDR3 DNA reads TGTGCCAGCAGCTTAGAGCGGGGCGCCTACAATGAGCAGTTCTTC.

This clonotype was detected ten times or more. This chain joins TRBV29-1 and TRBJ1-1, with D uncertain. Deletions cut 7 bases from V and 8 bases from J, with 14 bases between. This CDR3 has 11 amino acids. Germline V gene sequence: CDR1 SQVTM, CDR2 ANQGSEA. The CDR3 DNA is TGCAGCGGCATAGAAAGTGGAGAAGCTTTCTTT. This gives the protein CSGIESGEAFF.

The table lists this clonotype with many counts. This rearrangement joins TRBV29-1 to TRBJ2-4; D gene unclear. Trimming left V 4 bases short and J 8 bases short, with 12 bases between. The CDR3 totals 12 residues. Germline V lookup: CDR1 SQVTM, CDR2 ANQGSEA. For the CDR3, the DNA is TGCAGCGTTGTTGGCGAGAAAGACATTCAGTACTTC. Encoded protein: CSVVGEKDIQYF.

In its sample, this clonotype was seen many times. The V call is TRBV12-3 or TRBV12-4, the J call TRBJ2-2; D gene ambiguous. V was clipped by 7 bases and J by 5 bases, with 5 bases between them. There are 11 residues in the CDR3. CDR3 amino acids: CASTSTGELFF. The CDR3 nucleotides read TGTGCCAGCACCTCAACCGGGGAGCTGTTTTTT.

This clonotype came up many times. The chain is built from TRBV4-1 and TRBJ1-6, with D unclear. This CDR3 spans 15 amino acids. V was clipped by 4 bases and J by 0 bases, with 7 bases between them. CDR1 is MGHRA and CDR2 is YSYEKL in the germline V gene. The CDR3 region is CASSPRSSYNSPLHF. The CDR3 bases are TGCGCCAGCAGCCCCAGGAGCTCCTATAATTCACCCCTCCACTTT.

At least ten counts were recorded for this clonotype. Here the CDR3 reads CASSQTVPSTIVSSTDTQYF. The CDR3 DNA is TGCGCCAGCAGCCAGACAGTACCTTCTACCATAGTTTCTAGCACAGATACGCAGTATTTT. The chain employs TRBV4-1 and TRBJ2-3, with D possibly TRBD1 on 5 matching bases. V lost 3 bases and J 0 bases, leaving 25 bases between the germline ends. Germline V gene lookup returns CDR1 MGHRA and CDR2 YSYEKL. The CDR3 sequence is 20 residues long.

This clonotype was observed at least ten times. The rearrangement links TRBV18 to TRBJ2-5, with D tentatively TRBD1 or TRBD2 (5 bases each). V lost 5 bases and J lost 1, with 11 bases in between. This CDR3 has 14 residues. Germline V gene sequence: CDR1 KGHSH, CDR2 LQKENI. CDR3 sequence (DNA): TGTGCCAGCTCATTCTCCGGGGCCCAAGAGACCCAGTACTTC. It translates to CASSFSGAQETQYF.

This clonotype has at least ten counts. The gene calls are TRBV28 and TRBJ1-5; D not resolved. Germline V gene data show CDR1 as MDHEN and CDR2 as SYDVKM. This CDR3 has 14 amino acids. V lost 7 bases, J lost 1 base, and 11 bases lay in between. The CDR3 coding sequence is TGTGCCAGCACTGTTACTTGGAGCAATCAGCCCCAGCATTTT. Translation gives CASTVTWSNQPQHF.

This clonotype was counted at least ten times. This chain connects TRBV4-1 to TRBJ1-5; no definite D call. Per germline, CDR1 MGHRA and CDR2 YSYEKL. CDR3 length: 15 residues. V lost 4 bases and J 6 bases, leaving 16 bases between the germline ends. The DNA of the CDR3 is TGCGCCAGCAGCCGGGCCGGGATTTTAACTCAGCCCCAGCATTTT. Its protein product is CASSRAGILTQPQHF.

The V gene is TRBV7-2, the J gene TRBJ2-7; 7 bases agree with TRBD1. The V segment lost 1 base and the J segment 4 bases; nucleotides outside the gene matches: 4. Germline V gene sequence: CDR1 SGHTA, CDR2 FQGNSA. The CDR3 is 14 residues long. CDR3 bases: TGTGCCAGCAGCTTAGTGGGACAGATATACGAGCAGTACTTC. Translating gives CASSLVGQIYEQYF.

This clonotype has at least ten counts. CDR3 protein: CSVEGGIYGYTF. The CDR3 region has the DNA TGCAGCGTTGAAGGAGGGATCTATGGCTACACCTTC. The V gene is TRBV29-1, the J gene TRBJ1-2, with D unclear. The CDR3 loop spans 12 amino acids. From germline, CDR1 is SQVTM and CDR2 ANQGSEA. V gave up 1 base and J gave up 4 bases, with 7 bases separating them.

A note on this clonotype: A much larger clone differs by one base, so this may be a read error. The chain has TRBV28 and TRBJ1-5; D is perhaps TRBD1 (6 bases). V lost 7 bases and J 9 bases, leaving 10 bases between the germline ends. Germline V gene sequence: CDR1 MDHEN, CDR2 SYDVKM. CDR3 length: 11 residues. The CDR3 sequence: CASTGDRPQHF. CDR3 DNA sequence: TGTGCCAGCACAGGGGATCGGCCCCAGCATTTT.

In its sample, this clonotype was seen many times. The CDR3 loop reads CASSSSASGGQETQYF. As DNA, the CDR3 is TGCGCCAGCAGCTCCTCGGCAAGCGGGGGGCAAGAGACCCAGTACTTC. The chain recombines TRBV5-1 with TRBJ2-5; 9 positions agree with TRBD2. CDR1 and CDR2 from the germline V gene are SGHRS and YFSETQ. V trimming: 3 bases; J trimming: 2 bases; junction bases outside the gene matches: 8. CDR3 length equals 16 residues.

This clonotype was observed a few times. The chain carries TRBV14 and TRBJ2-1; 11 positions match TRBD2. This CDR3 comprises 16 residues. Germline-derived CDR1 and CDR2 are SGHDN and FVKESK. The J segment lost 4 bases and the V segment lost 3 bases, leaving 5 bases of the junction unmatched. CDR3 coding DNA: TGTGCCAGCAGCCATTATAGCGGGAGGGCATACAATGAGCAGTTCTTC. It codes for CASSHYSGRAYNEQFF.

This clonotype was observed many times. J is TRBJ1-2 and V is TRBV28; no clear D gene. The CDR3 has 14 amino acids. Germline-derived CDR1 and CDR2 are MDHEN and SYDVKM. Deletions cut 8 bases from V and 0 bases from J, with 13 bases between. The CDR3, as DNA: TGTGCCAGCCTCGAGGGCGCGCCTAACTATGGCTACACCTTC. Translated: CASLEGAPNYGYTF.

This clonotype was observed at least ten times. The CDR3 nucleotides read TGTGCCAGCATTAGTCTAGCGGGAGGGGGAGATACGCAGTATTTT. Its translation: CASISLAGGGDTQYF. The V gene is TRBV7-2, the J gene TRBJ2-3, with 12 bases lining up with TRBD2. Germline CDR1 is SGHTA and CDR2 is FQGNSA. CDR3 size: 15 residues. The trim removed 7 bases at V and 5 bases at J, leaving 7 bases unmatched.

There are a few counts of this clonotype. This sequence joins TRBV27 and TRBJ2-2; 8 nucleotides agree with TRBD1. Germline-derived CDR1 and CDR2 are MNHEY and SMNVEV (reference sequence). V shed 5 bases, J shed 5 bases, and the junction held 10 bases outside the gene matches. The CDR3 totals 16 residues. The CDR3 DNA sequence: TGTGCCAGCAGTAAAGCACAGGGGGTGTGGACCGGGGAGCTGTTTTTT. Its translation: CASSKAQGVWTGELFF.

This clonotype was recorded a few times. The CDR3 bases are TGCAGCGCAACTACAGGGGGGGACGAGCAGTACTTC. The encoded protein is CSATTGGDEQYF. This rearrangement joins TRBV29-1 to TRBJ2-7; possible D gene TRBD1, 8 bases. V gave up 7 bases and J gave up 5 bases, with 15 bases separating them. Germline V gene data show CDR1 as SQVTM and CDR2 as ANQGSEA. The CDR3 consists of 12 residues.

This clonotype was counted at least ten times. This rearrangement joins TRBV4-2 to TRBJ1-2; a possible D gene is TRBD1 (5 bases). Germline values: CDR1 LGHNA, CDR2 YNFKEQ. Between the trimmed V and J ends, which lost 0 bases and 1 base, there was a span of 12 bases. This CDR3 has 16 residues. The CDR3 nucleotides read TGTGCCAGCAGCCAAGATGGGGGAATTATTAACTATGGCTACACCTTC. This encodes CASSQDGGIINYGYTF.

This clonotype was recorded at least ten times. The rearrangement links TRBV29-1 to TRBJ1-1, with TRBD1 matching over 8 bases. This CDR3 is built from 11 residues. V dropped 6 bases and J dropped 11; count of bases not matched to a gene: 8. In germline, CDR1 is SQVTM, CDR2 ANQGSEA. CDR3 nucleotide sequence: TGCAGCGTCGCACCGGGACAGGACGCTTTCTTT. Protein product: CSVAPGQDAFF.

On this clonotype itself: A much larger clone lies a single base off, so this may be a read error. The chain carries TRBV7-2 and TRBJ2-7; D could derive from TRBD1 or TRBD2 (5 bases each). CDR3 length equals 14 residues. Trimming cost V 3 bases and J 4 bases, with 13 bases left between them. The germline V gene encodes CDR1 SGHTA and CDR2 FQGNSA. Here the CDR3 reads CASSFTTGPYEQYF. The CDR3 nucleotides are TGTGCCAGCAGCTTCACAACGGGACCTTACGAGCAGTACTTC.

This clonotype was detected ten times or more. The chain is built from TRBV5-1 and TRBJ2-5; 13 bases agree with TRBD2. Looked up from germline, CDR1 is SGHRS and CDR2 is YFSETQ. Losses at the gene ends were 3 bases for V and 3 bases for J; bases not matched to a gene: 5. CDR3 length equals 16 residues. This CDR3 reads CASSSWTSGGKETQYF. The CDR3 coding sequence is TGCGCCAGCAGCTCTTGGACTAGCGGGGGAAAAGAGACCCAGTACTTC.

This clonotype was recorded many times. The chain uses TRBV4-2 and TRBJ1-2; 10 bases match TRBD1. The CDR3 totals 14 residues. V was pared by 4 bases and J by 13 bases, with 12 bases of the junction left unmatched. CDR1 LGHNA and CDR2 YNFKEQ come from the germline V gene. For the CDR3, the DNA is TGTGCCAGCAGCCTGACAGGACAGGGGGTAACGGGCACCTTC. It is translated as CASSLTGQGVTGTF.

The chain links TRBV5-1 to TRBJ2-7, with 8 bases lining up with TRBD1. The germline CDR1 and CDR2 sequences are SGHRS and YFSETQ. This CDR3 comprises 13 residues. V trimming: 4 bases; J trimming: 2 bases; junction bases outside the gene matches: 2. The CDR3 bases are TGCGCCAGCAGCAACAGGGGGGCCTACGAGCAGTACTTC. This sequence encodes CASSNRGAYEQYF.